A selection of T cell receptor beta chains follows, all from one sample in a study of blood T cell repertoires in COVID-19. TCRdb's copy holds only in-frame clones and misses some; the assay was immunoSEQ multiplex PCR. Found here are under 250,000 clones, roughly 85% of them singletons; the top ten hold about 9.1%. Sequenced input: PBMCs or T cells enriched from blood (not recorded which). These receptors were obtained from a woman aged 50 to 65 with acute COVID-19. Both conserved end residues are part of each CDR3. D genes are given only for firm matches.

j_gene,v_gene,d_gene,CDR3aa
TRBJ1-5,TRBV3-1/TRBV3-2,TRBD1,CASSRQGGNQPQHF
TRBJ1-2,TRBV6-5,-,CASSQTQNYGYTF
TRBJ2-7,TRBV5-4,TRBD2,CASSQAGGPQHEQYF
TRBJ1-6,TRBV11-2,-,CASSLKGLSSYNSPLHF
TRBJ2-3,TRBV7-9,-,CASSLGRGIITDTQYF
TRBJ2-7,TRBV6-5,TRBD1,CASSRDRGWDEQYF
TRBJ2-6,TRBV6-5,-,CASKTGNSGANVLTF
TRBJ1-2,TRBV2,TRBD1,CASSRDRTNYGYTF
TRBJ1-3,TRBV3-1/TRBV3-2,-,CASSQAPGGIRSGNTIYF
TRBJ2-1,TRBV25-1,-,CASSESPPSGALYNEQFF
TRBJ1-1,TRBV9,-,CASSVEAGAGTEAFF
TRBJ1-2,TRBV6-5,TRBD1,CASRKVGQNYGYTF
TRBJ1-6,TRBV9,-,CASSVRDSSSYNSPLHF
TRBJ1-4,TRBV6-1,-,CASSEHRTANEKLFF
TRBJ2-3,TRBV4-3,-,CASSQVVITDTQYF
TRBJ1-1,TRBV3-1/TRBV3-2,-,CASSQGTLNTEAFF
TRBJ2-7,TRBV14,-,CASSQGYSRRGYEQYF
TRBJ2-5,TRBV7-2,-,CASSLDRDFQETQYF